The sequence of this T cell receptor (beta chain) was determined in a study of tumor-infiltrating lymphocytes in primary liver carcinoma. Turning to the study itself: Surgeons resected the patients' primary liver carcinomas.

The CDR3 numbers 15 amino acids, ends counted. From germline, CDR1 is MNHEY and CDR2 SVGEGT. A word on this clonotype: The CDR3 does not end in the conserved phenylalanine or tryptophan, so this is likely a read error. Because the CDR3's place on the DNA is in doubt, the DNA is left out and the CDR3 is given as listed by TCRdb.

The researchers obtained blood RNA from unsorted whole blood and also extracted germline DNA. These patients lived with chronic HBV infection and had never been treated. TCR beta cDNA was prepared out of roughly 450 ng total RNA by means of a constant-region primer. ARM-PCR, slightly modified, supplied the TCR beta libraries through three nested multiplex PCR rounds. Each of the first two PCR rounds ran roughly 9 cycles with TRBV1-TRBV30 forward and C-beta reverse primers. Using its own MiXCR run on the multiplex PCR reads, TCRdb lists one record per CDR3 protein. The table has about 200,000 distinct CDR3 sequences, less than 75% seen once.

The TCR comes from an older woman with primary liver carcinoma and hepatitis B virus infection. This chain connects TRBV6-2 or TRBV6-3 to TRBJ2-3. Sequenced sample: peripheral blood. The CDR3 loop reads CTSSYAETRTDTQYC.